The present TCR beta chain was sequenced within a study (dated by TCRdb to between 2015 and 2016). A note on the overall study: Whether tumor-infiltrating Tregs in breast cancer are recruited from blood Tregs or converted in situ from other CD4+ T cell subsets was tested. Overall study outcomes, separate from this receptor: Tumor memory CD4+ T cell TCR gene usage clustered with blood and lymph node memory CD4+ cells and lymph node naive CD4+ cells. Validation in the larger cohort was restricted to a single TCR beta V-J rearrangement rather than whole repertoires. Tumor-infiltrating Treg TCR alpha and beta sequences overlapped most with tumor naive CD4+ T cells, then with blood naive CD4+ T cells.

Counted from cysteine to phenylalanine, this CDR3 has 14 amino acids. The kept DNA is CDR3 alone, 42 bases in frame from the first base. Via the germline V gene, CDR1 is MNHEY and CDR2 SVGAGI. Trimming removed 4 bases from V and 5 bases from J, leaving 12 bases between the germline ends. The Miltenyi Naive CD4+ T Cell Isolation kit was used to purify naive CD4+ T cells, and CD25 microbeads were used to remove Tregs. Tregs, naive and memory CD4+ T cells from tumor, blood and ipsilateral draining lymph nodes of roughly 5 breast cancer patients underwent full-length TCR alpha and beta sequencing. Tumor tissue, along with lymph nodes from ipsilateral axillary dissection, was perfused with PBS, minced, and then digested using collagenase I and hyaluronidase. Mononuclear cells from lymph nodes or 45 to 60 ml of peripheral blood were isolated by Ficoll density gradient centrifugation. A purity exceeding 90% was confirmed by FACS for the sorted cell populations.

Full-length TCR variable regions were amplified by 5' RACE PCR with constant-region reverse primers, and semi-nested PCR with Nested Universal Primer A was subsequently performed. Using the ReliaPrep RNA Cell Miniprep System, total RNA was extracted, and the SMARTer RACE 5'/3' Kit was then used to reverse transcribe the RNA into 5'RACE-ready cDNA. Full-length TCR alpha and beta libraries were barcoded with multiplex adaptors and sequenced on an Illumina MiSeq. The authors' analysis ran thus. Sequencing data were pooled across the five patients for each of nine subset-tissue groups and compared by unsupervised clustering of TCR gene usage. The Morisita-Horn index, with shared sequences weighted by their contribution to each repertoire, was used to calculate repertoire similarity. TCRdb applied fastp at Q25 and MiXCR to the public reads, then kept only in-frame beta chains. When rows share a CDR3 protein, they turn into one entry using the most common DNA and genes. Here the V and J calls rest on TCRdb's processing, not on the authors' analysis. Within this sample are nearly 40,000 distinct CDR3 sequences, with under 20% of them counted one time only. Clones ranked in the top ten supply under 3.5% of the sample.

This clonotype was observed a handful of times. The antigen it recognizes is unknown. The record has no base qualities; no much larger clone is one base away. Rearrangement joined TRBV6-5 to TRBJ1-5, with a weak D call of TRBD1 (5 bases match). The receptor was isolated from a female donor with breast cancer. Sequenced material: naive CD4+ T cells sorted from a lymph node. The cell subset or site label, read with the paper, signifies: naive CD4+ T cells, CD4+CD45RA+CD25-. The CDR3 sequence is CASSLTARDQPQHF. The DNA is TGTGCCAGCAGTTTGACAGCGAGGGATCAGCCCCAGCATTTT.